The text below deals with one T cell receptor (beta chain). Its antigen is currently unknown. These data come from a study of blood T cells in healthy people across ages. Study in general: Per two T cells, about one barcoded beta molecule was captured through template switching. Study-wide results and caveats: Roughly linear age-related decline in beta diversity appeared, significant by age 40.

This CDR3 has 15 residues. Germline CDR1 reads SGHRS; CDR2 reads YFSETQ. V was pared by 5 bases and J by 8 bases, with 17 bases between. Primed by a sample-barcoded 5' primer and a J-beta primer mix, a second PCR proceeded for 7 to 11 cycles. There were at least 2.5 million CDR3-containing paired-end reads obtained from each sample. TCRdb redid the calling of the 5' RACE reads with MiXCR, one entry per CDR3 protein. The sample has some 1.5 million distinct CDR3 sequences, over 25% seen once. This chain joins TRBV5-1 and TRBJ1-6; possible D gene TRBD1, 6 bases. The TCR originated in a woman younger than 45 in good health. Specimen: blood. CDR3 sequence: CASSPEQGGDSPLHF. The CDR3 coding sequence is TGCGCCAGCAGTCCTGAACAGGGAGGGGATTCACCCCTCCACTTT.